This T cell receptor beta chain was captured in a study of cytomegalovirus exposure and HLA in healthy donors (dated by TCRdb to about 2017). Regarding the complete study: An earlier analysis of some 600 of the donors reported approximately 280 Gb of sequence data and 117 million unique TCR beta sequences obtained from about 179 million T cells. An early release covering roughly 640 HLA-typed donors comprised roughly 300 gigabases of sequencing data and 85 million to 100 million unique TCR sequences. Of the roughly 400 genotyped donors, approximately 83% fell in the genetic ancestry cluster associated with self-reported Caucasian donors. The aim of the study was to test whether cataloging public T cell receptors could identify signatures of past pathogen exposure. The T cell repertoires of around 670 subjects were profiled by immunosequencing and related to cytomegalovirus serostatus. A separate validation cohort of 100 to 150 different subjects was used in addition to the roughly 620-subject first cohort. To predict cytomegalovirus infection status, the study brought together high-throughput TCR immunosequencing, statistical association of individual TCRs with disease status, and machine learning. In a later analysis, previously published TCR beta repertoires from about 670 donors were re-analyzed and high-resolution HLA genotyping was added so that TCR occurrence patterns could be studied. The later analysis used no new phenotypic data to find candidate immune exposures, relying instead on TCR beta sequences and their occurrence across donors. An earlier analysis of fewer than 750 of the donors used high-throughput TCR beta sequencing to judge whether each TCR beta V gene segment behaved as functional or pseudogenic. Donor age, sex, ethnicity and CMV serostatus were compiled together with the repertoire data. In a later genetic analysis, genome-wide SNP genotypes for about 65% of the roughly 670 donors were used, and that subset was treated as a discovery cohort. All discovery cohort repertoires had been generated using a single sequencing platform. Both class I and class II loci were covered by HLA typing, at four-digit resolution. Typing coverage differed by locus: A, B, C, DRB1 and DQB1 were typed in roughly 620-630 donors, DQA1 in about 560, DPA1 in around 610, and DPB1 in roughly 470. Five DR-DQ haplotypes were handled as single units for association and clustering, since linkage in the cohort was strong. Among about 390 genotyped donors of the cohort, an average of about 240,000 unique TCR beta nucleotide sequences were sequenced per donor, 15% to 20% of them non-productive.

Concerning this clone: Its antigen is still unknown. The sample holds no much larger clone one base away, and base qualities are not on file.

Preparation of the library involved the immunoSEQ multiplex PCR assay. A mixture of 60 forward primers for TCR Vbeta segments and 13 reverse primers for TCR Jbeta segments was used in the multiplex PCR. The CDR3 region of rearranged TCR beta genes was amplified from genomic DNA by a multiplex PCR assay. Amplified TCR beta libraries were sequenced as 87-base-pair reads on the Illumina HiSeq System. Per the original workflow: A later analysis tallied roughly 78 million unique TCR beta chains across the approximately 670 repertoires, and some 10 million of those chains were shared by two or more donors. Raw reads were error-corrected and collapsed into unique sequences with a nearest-neighbor algorithm that merged closely related sequences to remove PCR and sequencing errors. V, D and J gene segments were assigned by aligning CDR3 sequences to IMGT reference sequences. Each retained sequence needed at least a six-nucleotide match to both a V gene segment and a J gene segment. Rearrangements were called productive when the CDR3 lacked stop codons and stayed in frame with V and J; all others were non-productive. CDR3 was defined by IMGT convention, running from the second conserved V-encoded cysteine to the conserved J-encoded phenylalanine. The earlier analysis of about 590 of the donors excluded sequences that lacked an unambiguous match to a single V gene segment. An earlier analysis of around 600 of the donors classified V segments as functional when productive rearrangements were above 56.7% and as segregating when the standard deviation between donors was above 5%. To diagnose cytomegalovirus status from the catalog of TCR beta chain sequences, a statistical classification framework was built. In a later analysis, V and J genes were assigned by comparing TCR nucleotide sequences against IMGT/GENE-DB human TR gene sequences. A later analysis assigned CDR3 sequences and most-parsimonious VDJ recombination scenarios with the TCRdist pipeline. In a later analysis, each TCR beta chain was defined by its CDR3 amino acid sequence together with its V-gene family, and reads without a unique V-gene family were excluded. A later analysis removed 550 to 700 highly shared, low-generation-probability nucleotide sequences to deal with suspected cross-contamination and a sequencing artifact. In a later analysis, a clonal expansion index for each public chain was calculated from normalized within-repertoire ranks of inferred template counts. Generation probabilities in a later analysis came from a VDJ recombination model fitted to out-of-frame rearrangements, and those results were checked against IGoR. A later analysis scored TCR-TCR, TCR-HLA and TCR-CMV co-occurrence with hypergeometric tests, applying a repertoire-size bias correction to TCR pairs. False discovery rates were estimated in a later analysis by permuting HLA or CMV assignments 20 times. In a later analysis, co-occurring TCRs were grouped with DBSCAN, and TCRdist sequence similarity was added when clustering was performed within HLA-allele-positive subsets. For co-occurrence clustering, repertoires with fewer than 30,000 or more than 120,000 public chains were excluded, along with roughly 5 repertoires with anomalous nucleotide sharing. Here the immuneACCESS table is served through TCRdb, limited to in-frame sequences with V and J called. Missing clones are a known gap in these copies; in checked studies unresolved V genes cover under half, and the rest lacks a known reason. V and J calls and clone size are given by that table; D and trimming were obtained from the DNA. This sample has some 150,000 clones in its table, and approximately 81% of those were observed once. The ten biggest clones cover around 2% of the sample.

Overall results and qualifications from the work: Across donors, most TCR sequences were observed very rarely, whereas some public TCRs were present in many individuals. An association between a missense DCLRE1C variant and V-gene and J-gene trimming of TCR beta chains was found in a later genetic analysis and replicated in an independent cohort. A further reported finding was that TCR beta sequences accurately predicted the HLA-A and HLA-B alleles for most subjects in the first cohort. Linkage disequilibrium might explain the correlated functional status among segregating V segments, but an unknown experimental factor could not be excluded. The presence/absence analyses assumed that sequencing depth was roughly uniform across donors, and that assumption may not be true. An earlier analysis of approximately 590 of the donors showed that most TCR beta V segments appeared in productive rearrangements either about 87% or about 30% of the time, which broadly matched IMGT annotations. In a later analysis, most CMV-associated TCR beta chains were found to appear HLA-restricted, with HLA associations seemingly driven largely by CMV exposure. Because HLA typing was unavailable for some donors at each locus, only the typed subset was used in association tests. A later analysis reported that several top co-occurrence clusters appeared linked to parvovirus B19, influenza, CMV and Epstein-Barr virus. Because counts were too low, more than 15 rarely observed V segments, including chromosome 9 orphons, were excluded from the earlier analysis of some 540 of the donors. Strong co-occurrence of HLA alleles, especially DR and DQ, made assigning TCR associations to individual alleles difficult. For the cohort, immune exposure information was limited to CMV serostatus. The cohort was sequenced for TCR beta chains only, and without alpha or paired-chain data the features that could be detected were limited. According to the authors, the approach could potentially be generalized to other disease states and immunological phenotypes. Three of the identified cytomegalovirus-associated TCR beta chains were confirmed in vitro to be specific for cytomegalovirus antigens. In a later analysis, HLA-associated TCR beta chains showed more clonal expansion and lower generation probabilities than non-associated chains that were equally common. A later genetic analysis reported fewer N-insertions in productive TCRs among donors in an Asian-associated ancestry cluster than the roughly 720-donor mean. In the study, 150 to 200 TCR beta chains were listed as associated with cytomegalovirus. In a later analysis, some 17,000 TCR beta sequences were associated with specific HLA alleles at a false discovery rate of 0.05. A later analysis found that TCR association rates varied across HLA loci, with DRB1 alleles showing the most associated TCRs and HLA-C alleles the fewest. The sequencing pipeline was judged likely to have produced a cluster of highly shared sequence variants as a technical artifact. In both the original and validation cohorts, the classifier was reported to diagnose cytomegalovirus status with high specificity and sensitivity.

The cohort consisted of 600 or so healthy bone marrow donors. All cohort members were sampled while nominally healthy, although unrecorded immune exposures were likely present. The donor was CMV seronegative and belonged to the group of 352 seronegative cohort members. A peripheral blood sample was provided by each donor, and peripheral blood mononuclear cells were used for TCR beta sequencing. The Qiagen DNeasy Blood Extraction Kit was used to extract genomic DNA from the blood cell samples. The sequenced sample was PBMCs. This clonotype was sampled from a woman younger than 30 in good health and CMV-seronegative.

The bases are TGTGCCAGCAGCTTAGCGGGAGGAGGGGAGCAGTACTTC. Translated, it reads CASSLAGGGEQYF. Recombination connected TRBV7-3 to TRBJ2-7, and TRBD2 matches 8 of the central bases. From a lookup of the germline V gene, CDR1 and CDR2 are SGHTA and FQGTGA. From cysteine to phenylalanine, the CDR3 is 13 amino acids long. The retained sequence is limited to the CDR3, 39 bases, with the frame set at the first base. For this chain, trimming is 2 bases at the V end and 7 bases at the J end, and the number of junction bases without a gene match is 4.